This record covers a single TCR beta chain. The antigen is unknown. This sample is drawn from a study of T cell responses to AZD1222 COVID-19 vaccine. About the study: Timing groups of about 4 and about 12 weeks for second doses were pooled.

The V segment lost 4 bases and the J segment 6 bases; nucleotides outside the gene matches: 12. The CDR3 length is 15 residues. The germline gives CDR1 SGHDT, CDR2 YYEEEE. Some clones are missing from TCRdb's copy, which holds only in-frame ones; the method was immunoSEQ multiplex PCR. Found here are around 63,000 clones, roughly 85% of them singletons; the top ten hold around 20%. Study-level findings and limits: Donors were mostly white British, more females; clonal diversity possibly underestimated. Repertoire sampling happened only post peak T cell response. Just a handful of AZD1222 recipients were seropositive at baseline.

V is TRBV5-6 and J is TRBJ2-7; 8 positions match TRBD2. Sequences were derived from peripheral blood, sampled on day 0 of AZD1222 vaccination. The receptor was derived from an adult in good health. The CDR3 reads CASSALRTSMGEQYF. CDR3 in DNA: TGTGCCAGCAGCGCCCTCCGGACTAGCATGGGCGAGCAGTACTTC. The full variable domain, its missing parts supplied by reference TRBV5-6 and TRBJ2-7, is DAGVTQSPTHLIKTRGQQVTLRCSPKSGHDTVSWYQQALGQGPQFIFQYYEEEERQRGNFPDRFSGHQFPNYSSELNVNALLLGDSALYLCASSALRTSMGEQYFGPGTRLTVT.